Below, 25 T cell receptor beta chains from the same sample are listed, as sequenced in a study of blood T cell repertoires in COVID-19 (TCRdb year 2020). The receptor library was made with the immunoSEQ multiplex PCR assay. Drawn from immuneACCESS, this table holds only the in-frame rearrangements with V and J called that TCRdb kept. Clones are partly lost; checked studies trace under half to an unresolved V gene and leave the rest unexplained. The sample contains approximately 200,000 clones, 65% to 90% of them found a single time. The ten largest clones represent around 5.1% of the sample. The sample comprised peripheral blood. The origin of the receptors is a human donor in a cohort sampled during active COVID-19.

This clone was seen more than once but under ten times. CDR3 nucleotide sequence: TGTGCCAGCTCCACACAGGGTTCGGGAGAGCAGTACTTC. Amino acids: CASSTQGSGEQYF. The chain combines TRBV18 with TRBJ2-7; possibly TRBD1 for D (6 bases). Trimming shortened V by 6 bases and J by 7 bases, and 16 bases separated the two germline ends. In germline, CDR1 is KGHSH, CDR2 LQKENI. The CDR3 consists of 13 residues. Based on the CDR3 plus reference TRBV18 and TRBJ2-7, the full variable domain is NAGVMQNPRHLVRRRGQEARLRCSPMKGHSHVYWYRQLPEEGLKFMVYLQKENIIDESGMPKERFSAEFPKEGPSILRIQQVVRGDSAAYFCASSTQGSGEQYFGPGTRLTVT.

The chain is built from TRBV27 and TRBJ1-6; D not resolved. The CDR3 has 15 amino acids. Germline-derived CDR1 and CDR2 are MNHEY and SMNVEV (reference sequence). Trimming removed 5 bases from V and 11 bases from J, with 19 bases in between. The CDR3 DNA is TGTGCCAGCAGTCACCCGGGAGGGAGGAATCCACCCCTCCACTTT. Residues: CASSHPGGRNPPLHF.

This chain joins TRBV7-8 and TRBJ2-1; 8 bases are shared with TRBD2. This CDR3 has 15 residues. Germline V gives CDR1 SGHVS, CDR2 FQNEAQ. J was trimmed by 2 bases and V by 3 bases; bases with no gene match: 3. CDR3 nucleotide sequence: TGTGCCAGCAGCTTTAGCGGGGCCACCTACAATGAGCAGTTCTTC. Protein sequence: CASSFSGATYNEQFF.

The chain employs TRBV7-9 and TRBJ1-5, with D possibly being TRBD1 (6 bases). CDR1 and CDR2 from the germline V gene are SEHNR and FQNEAQ (reference sequence). V was pared by 1 base and J by 6 bases, with 13 bases between. This CDR3 is 15 amino acids long. CDR3: CASSLGRGDGQPQHF. The CDR3, as DNA: TGTGCCAGCAGCTTAGGCAGGGGTGATGGTCAGCCCCAGCATTTT.

The chain recombines TRBV27 with TRBJ1-2; no definite D call. With 0 bases removed from V and 5 bases from J, the gap between germline ends came to 10 bases. The CDR3 has 14 amino acids. Germline assignment: CDR1 MNHEY and CDR2 SMNVEV (reference sequence). DNA for the CDR3: TGTGCCAGCAGTTTATCGCTAACAGCTTATGGCTACACCTTC. It specifies CASSLSLTAYGYTF.

The chain couples TRBV7-2 to TRBJ1-1, with D possibly TRBD1 on 5 matching bases. The CDR3 is made up of 13 amino acids. V lost 2 bases to trimming and J lost 4 bases, with 8 bases between them. The germline V gene encodes CDR1 SGHTA and CDR2 FQGNSA. The CDR3 DNA reads TGTGCCAGCAGCTTATGGGGGGGCACTGAAGCTTTCTTT. Its protein product is CASSLWGGTEAFF.

This clone has a single count. V and J are TRBV28 and TRBJ2-5; weak D call: TRBD1 (6 bases). V was shortened by 5 bases and J by 0 bases, with 13 bases between the two germline ends. CDR3 length equals 15 residues. Germline lookup yields CDR1 MDHEN and CDR2 SYDVKM. CDR3 in amino acids: CASSTHRDNQETQYF. The DNA of the CDR3 is TGTGCCAGCAGTACCCACCGGGACAACCAAGAGACCCAGTACTTC.

The V call is TRBV6-4, the J call TRBJ2-7, with D hard to call. Trimming shortened V by 5 bases and J by 6 bases, and 14 bases separated the two germline ends. Looked up from germline, CDR1 is MRHNA and CDR2 is SNTAGT. The CDR3 runs 13 residues. The CDR3 loop reads CASSSKPLLEQYF. The CDR3 coding sequence is TGTGCCAGCAGTTCGAAACCACTGCTCGAGCAGTACTTC.

The table lists this clone with a few counts. J is TRBJ1-2 and V is TRBV7-9; D is ambiguous. Germline values: CDR1 SEHNR, CDR2 FQNEAQ (reference sequence). The CDR3 consists of 14 residues. The germline V and J ends were trimmed by 1 base and 5 bases, with 11 bases remaining between them. CDR3 DNA: TGTGCCAGCAGCTTAGAACAGAGGGCTTATGGCTACACCTTC. This sequence encodes CASSLEQRAYGYTF.

V and J are TRBV5-1 and TRBJ2-7; the D gene is possibly TRBD1 (6 bases). CDR3 length: 15 residues. V dropped 1 base and J dropped 0 bases, with 11 bases sitting between them. The germline CDR1 and CDR2 sequences are SGHRS and YFSETQ. The CDR3 sequence is CASSLSGQSSYEQYF. The CDR3 DNA reads as TGCGCCAGCAGCTTGTCCGGACAGAGCTCCTACGAGCAGTACTTC.

The V call is TRBV19, the J call TRBJ2-1; TRBD2 matches at 14 bases. This CDR3 contains 18 residues. In germline, CDR1 is LNHDA, CDR2 SQIVND (reference sequence). After removal of 5 bases from V and 8 bases from J, the junction contained 14 bases not matched to a gene. This chain's CDR3 is CASSVLLRTSGRRDEQFF. The CDR3 coding sequence is TGTGCCAGTAGTGTACTTCTAAGGACTAGCGGGAGGAGGGATGAGCAGTTCTTC.

J is TRBJ1-1 and V is TRBV6-6; no definite D call. CDR3 length equals 12 residues. The germline V and J ends were trimmed by 4 bases and 5 bases, with 8 bases remaining between them. Looked up from germline, CDR1 is MNHNY and CDR2 is SVGAGI (reference sequence). The chain's CDR3 is CASSSYSTEAFF. Here the CDR3 DNA reads TGTGCCAGCAGTTCGTACAGTACTGAAGCTTTCTTT.

The CDR3 DNA reads TGCGCCAGCAGCTCCCGACAGGGCCTATATGGCTACACCTTC. Protein sequence: CASSSRQGLYGYTF. This rearrangement joins TRBV5-1 to TRBJ1-2; TRBD1 matches at 7 bases. With V trimmed by 3 bases and J by 5 bases, 7 bases remained unmatched. Looked up from germline, CDR1 is SGHRS and CDR2 is YFSETQ. This CDR3 region has 14 residues.

J is TRBJ2-1 and V is TRBV29-1, with TRBD2 matching over 9 bases. The CDR3 runs 14 residues. Germline V gene lookup returns CDR1 SQVTM and CDR2 ANQGSEA. The V segment lost 3 bases and the J segment 7 bases; nucleotides outside the gene matches: 7. CDR3 DNA sequence: TGCAGCGTTGACGTTGCGGGAGGGTATAATGAGCAGTTCTTC. This gives the protein CSVDVAGGYNEQFF.

The genes are TRBV19 and TRBJ2-1; the match to TRBD2 covers 9 bases. CDR3 size: 14 residues. CDR1 and CDR2 (germline): LNHDA, SQIVND (reference sequence). The ends lost 7 bases at V and 9 bases at J; junction bases unmatched: 10. For the CDR3, the DNA is TGTGCCAGTAAGGGACTAGCCCGAGGTCCTGAGCAGTTCTTC. Amino acids: CASKGLARGPEQFF.

The rearrangement joins TRBV6-6 to TRBJ1-2; 7 positions match TRBD1. Per germline, CDR1 MNHNY and CDR2 SVGAGI (reference sequence). V trimming: 10 bases; J trimming: 8 bases; junction bases outside the gene matches: 10. CDR3 length equals 12 residues. The CDR3 DNA sequence: TGTGCCACAAACACAGGGGCACGAGGCTACACCTTC. Protein sequence: CATNTGARGYTF.

This clone was recorded only once. This chain links TRBV5-4 with TRBJ1-1; D not resolved. The germline gives CDR1 SGHNT, CDR2 YYREEE (reference sequence). Trimming took off 0 bases at V and 1 base at J, with 16 bases between the two ends. This CDR3 is 17 amino acids long. The DNA of the CDR3 is TGTGCCAGCAGCTTGGTAGTATTTCCAGGTCGGAACACTGAAGCTTTCTTT. Amino acids: CASSLVVFPGRNTEAFF.

V and J are TRBV28 and TRBJ1-2; 7 bases fit TRBD1. V lost 5 bases to trimming and J lost 3 bases; unmatched junction nucleotides: 9. The germline CDR1 and CDR2 sequences are MDHEN and SYDVKM. This CDR3 region has 15 residues. CDR3 sequence (DNA): TGTGCCAGCAGTCGGCTTAATCAGGGGGACTATGGCTACACCTTC. Encoded protein: CASSRLNQGDYGYTF.

This clone was seen repeatedly, ten times or more. The rearrangement uses TRBV30 and TRBJ2-1; TRBD2 aligns across 9 bases. The CDR3 runs to 16 residues. Germline V gene data show CDR1 as GTSNPN and CDR2 as SVGIG (reference sequence). Trimming cost V 1 base and J 4 bases; bases outside gene matches: 8. CDR3 in amino acids: CAWSGGLALPYNEQFF. The CDR3 coding sequence is TGTGCCTGGAGTGGGGGACTAGCCTTACCGTACAATGAGCAGTTCTTC.

The V call is TRBV28, the J call TRBJ2-7; weak D call: TRBD1 (6 bases). The germline gives CDR1 MDHEN, CDR2 SYDVKM. The CDR3 loop spans 14 amino acids. V lost 5 bases and J lost 3, with 14 bases in between. CDR3 nucleotides: TGTGCCAGCAGTCCCGGGACATTTGGCTACGAGCAGTACTTC. It codes for CASSPGTFGYEQYF.

The chain carries TRBV20-1 and TRBJ2-7, with D unresolved. Per the germline V gene, CDR1 is DFQATT and CDR2 is SNEGSKA (reference sequence). The CDR3 covers 10 residues. V shed 4 bases and J shed 3 bases, with 4 bases lying between them. CDR3 bases: TGCAGTGCTATGCGCTACGAGCAGTACTTC. Its protein is CSAMRYEQYF.

This clone has only a few counts. The rearrangement uses TRBV7-9 and TRBJ2-7; tentative D call: TRBD2 (5 bases). This CDR3 is built from 18 residues. The ends were cut back, 1 base at V and 5 bases at J, with 24 bases in the middle. Germline CDR1 and CDR2: SEHNR and FQNEAQ (reference sequence). The CDR3 reads CASSLGLKDFPFYHEQYF. The CDR3 DNA reads as TGTGCCAGCAGCTTAGGACTAAAAGACTTCCCTTTTTACCACGAGCAGTACTTC.

The V call is TRBV6-2 or TRBV6-3, the J call TRBJ1-4; TRBD1 matches at 8 bases. CDR3 length equals 15 residues. With 6 bases clipped from V and 8 bases from J, the junction kept 11 bases outside the gene matches. Germline V CDR1 and CDR2: MNHEY, SVGEGT. CDR3 loop: CASSSRTGIQEKLFF. For the CDR3, the DNA is TGTGCCAGCAGCTCCCGGACAGGGATACAGGAAAAACTGTTTTTT.

In this sample, this clone turned up a few times. J is TRBJ1-6 and V is TRBV20-1; D not resolved. The CDR3 extends over 15 amino acids. The germline V and J ends were trimmed by 3 bases and 7 bases, with 16 bases remaining between them. Germline CDR1 and CDR2: DFQATT and SNEGSKA (reference sequence). CDR3 in DNA: TGCAGTGCTAGTAGCTTCGGGGAAGGCAATTCACCCCTCCACTTT. Translating gives CSASSFGEGNSPLHF.

The chain couples TRBV5-5 to TRBJ1-5, with D perhaps matching TRBD1 (6 bases). The V end was cut by 3 bases, the J end by 10 bases, with 17 bases between. The CDR3 has 14 residues. Germline V gene sequence: CDR1 SGHKS, CDR2 YYEKEE (reference sequence). CDR3 residues: CASSYWKGGSPQHF. The CDR3, as DNA: TGTGCCAGCAGCTACTGGAAGGGGGGGTCCCCCCAGCATTTT.